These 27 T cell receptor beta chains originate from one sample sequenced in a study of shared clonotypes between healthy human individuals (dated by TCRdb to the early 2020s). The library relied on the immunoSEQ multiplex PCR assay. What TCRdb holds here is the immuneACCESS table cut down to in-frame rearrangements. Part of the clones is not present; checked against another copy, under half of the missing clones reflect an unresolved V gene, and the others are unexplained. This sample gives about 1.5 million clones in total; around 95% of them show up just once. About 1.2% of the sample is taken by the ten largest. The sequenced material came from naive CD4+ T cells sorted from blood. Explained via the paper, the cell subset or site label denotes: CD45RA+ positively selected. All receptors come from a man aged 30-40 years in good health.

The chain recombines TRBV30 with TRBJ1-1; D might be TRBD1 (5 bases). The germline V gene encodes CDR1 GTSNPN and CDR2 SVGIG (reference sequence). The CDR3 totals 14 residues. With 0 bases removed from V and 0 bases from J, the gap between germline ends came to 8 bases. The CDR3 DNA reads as TGTGCCTGGAGTGTGGGGGGTGTGAACACTGAAGCTTTCTTT. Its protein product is CAWSVGGVNTEAFF.

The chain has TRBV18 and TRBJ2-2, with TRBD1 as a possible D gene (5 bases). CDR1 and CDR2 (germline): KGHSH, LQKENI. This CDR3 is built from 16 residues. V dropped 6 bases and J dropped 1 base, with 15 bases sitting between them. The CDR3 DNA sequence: TGTGCCAGCTCTCTCTTGAAAGGACAGAACACCGGGGAGCTGTTTTTT. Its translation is CASSLLKGQNTGELFF.

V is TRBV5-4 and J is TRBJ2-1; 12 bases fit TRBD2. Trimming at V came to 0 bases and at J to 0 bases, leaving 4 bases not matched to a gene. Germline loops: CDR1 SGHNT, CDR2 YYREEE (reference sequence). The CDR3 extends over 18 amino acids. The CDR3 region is CASSLVVTSGSSYNEQFF. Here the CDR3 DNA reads TGTGCCAGCAGCTTGGTGGTGACTAGCGGGAGCTCCTACAATGAGCAGTTCTTC.

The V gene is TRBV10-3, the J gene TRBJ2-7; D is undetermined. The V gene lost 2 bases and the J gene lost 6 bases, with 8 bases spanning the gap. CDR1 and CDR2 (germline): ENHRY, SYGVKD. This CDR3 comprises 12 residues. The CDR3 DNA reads TGTGCCATCAGTGAGAGGCTTGGCGAGCAGTACTTC. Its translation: CAISERLGEQYF.

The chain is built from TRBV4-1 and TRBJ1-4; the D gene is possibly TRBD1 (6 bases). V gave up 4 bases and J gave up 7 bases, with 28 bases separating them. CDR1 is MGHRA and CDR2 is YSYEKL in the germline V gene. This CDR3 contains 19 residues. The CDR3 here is CASSRVPSGEGGKGEKLFF. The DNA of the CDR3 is TGCGCCAGCAGCCGAGTGCCCTCAGGGGAAGGGGGTAAAGGTGAAAAACTGTTTTTT.

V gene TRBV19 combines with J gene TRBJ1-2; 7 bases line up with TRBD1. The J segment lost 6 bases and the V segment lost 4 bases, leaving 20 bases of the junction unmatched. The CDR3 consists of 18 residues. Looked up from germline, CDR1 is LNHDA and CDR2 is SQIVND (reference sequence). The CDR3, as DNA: TGTGCCAGTAGTACCCCTCCCCTCTTGAACAGGGGTCGGCATGGCTACACCTTC. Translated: CASSTPPLLNRGRHGYTF.

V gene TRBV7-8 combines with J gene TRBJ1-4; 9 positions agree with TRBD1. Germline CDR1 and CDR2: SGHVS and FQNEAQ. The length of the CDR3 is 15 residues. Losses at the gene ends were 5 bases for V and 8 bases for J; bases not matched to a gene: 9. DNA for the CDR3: TGTGCCAGCAGCCTCGGGACAGGGTTTAAGGAAAAACTGTTTTTT. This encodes CASSLGTGFKEKLFF. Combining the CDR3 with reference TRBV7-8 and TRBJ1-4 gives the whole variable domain GAGVSQSPRYKVAKRGQDVALRCDPISGHVSLFWYQQALGQGPEFLTYFQNEAQLDKSGLPSDRFFAERPEGSVSTLKIQRTQQEDSAVYLCASSLGTGFKEKLFFGSGTQLSVL.

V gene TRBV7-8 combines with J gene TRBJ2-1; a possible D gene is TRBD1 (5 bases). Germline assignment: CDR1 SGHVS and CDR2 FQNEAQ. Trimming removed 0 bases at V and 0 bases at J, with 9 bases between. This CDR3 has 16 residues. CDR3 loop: CASSLAGVSSYNEQFF. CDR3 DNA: TGTGCCAGCAGCTTAGCAGGGGTTAGCTCCTACAATGAGCAGTTCTTC.

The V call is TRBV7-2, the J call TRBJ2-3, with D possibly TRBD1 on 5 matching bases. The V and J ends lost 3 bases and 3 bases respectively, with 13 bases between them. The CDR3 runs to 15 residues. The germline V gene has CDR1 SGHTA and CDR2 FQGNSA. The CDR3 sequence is CASSFLGAETDTQYF. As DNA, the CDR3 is TGTGCCAGCAGCTTTTTAGGGGCGGAGACAGATACGCAGTATTTT.

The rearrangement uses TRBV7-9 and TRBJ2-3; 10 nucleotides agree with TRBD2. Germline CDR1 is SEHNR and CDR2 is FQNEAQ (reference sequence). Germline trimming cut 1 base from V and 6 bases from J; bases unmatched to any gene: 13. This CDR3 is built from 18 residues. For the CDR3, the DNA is TGTGCCAGCAGCTTAGTCCTCCCTAGCGGGAGTAAAAGGGATACGCAGTATTTT. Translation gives CASSLVLPSGSKRDTQYF.

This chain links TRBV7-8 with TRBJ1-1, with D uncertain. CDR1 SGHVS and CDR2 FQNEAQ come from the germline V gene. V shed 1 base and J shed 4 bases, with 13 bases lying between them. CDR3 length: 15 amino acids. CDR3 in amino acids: CASSLGPGKGTEAFF. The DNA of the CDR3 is TGTGCCAGCAGCTTAGGGCCGGGGAAGGGCACTGAAGCTTTCTTT.

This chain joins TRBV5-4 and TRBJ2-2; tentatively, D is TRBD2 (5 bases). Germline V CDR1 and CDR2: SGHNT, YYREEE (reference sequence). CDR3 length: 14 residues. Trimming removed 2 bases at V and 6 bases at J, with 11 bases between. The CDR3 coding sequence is TGTGCCAGCAGCTTTGGAGGAACGTCCGGGGAGCTGTTTTTT. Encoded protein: CASSFGGTSGELFF.

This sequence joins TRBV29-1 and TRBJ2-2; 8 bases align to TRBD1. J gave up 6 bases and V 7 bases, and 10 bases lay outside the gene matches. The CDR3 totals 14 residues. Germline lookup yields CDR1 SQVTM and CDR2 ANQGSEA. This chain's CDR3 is CSAGQGILPGELFF. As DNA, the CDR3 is TGCAGCGCCGGACAGGGTATATTGCCCGGGGAGCTGTTTTTT.

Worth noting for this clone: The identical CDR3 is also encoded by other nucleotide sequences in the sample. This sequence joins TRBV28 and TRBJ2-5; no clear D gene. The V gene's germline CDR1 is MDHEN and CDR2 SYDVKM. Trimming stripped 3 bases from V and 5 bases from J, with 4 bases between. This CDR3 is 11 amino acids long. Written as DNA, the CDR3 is TGTGCCAGCAGTTTCCGGGAGACCCAGTACTTC. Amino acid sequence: CASSFRETQYF.

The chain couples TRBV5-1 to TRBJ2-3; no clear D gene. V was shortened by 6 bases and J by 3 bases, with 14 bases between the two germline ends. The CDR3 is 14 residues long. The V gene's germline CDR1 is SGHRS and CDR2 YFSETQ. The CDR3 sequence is CASTGTIGTDTQYF. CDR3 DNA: TGCGCCAGCACCGGAACCATTGGTACAGATACGCAGTATTTT.

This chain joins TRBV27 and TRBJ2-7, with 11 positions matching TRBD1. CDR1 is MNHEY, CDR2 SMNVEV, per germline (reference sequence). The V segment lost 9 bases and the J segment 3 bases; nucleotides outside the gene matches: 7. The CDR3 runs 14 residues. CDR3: CASKPGTGGYEQYF. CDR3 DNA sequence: TGTGCCAGTAAACCCGGGACAGGGGGCTACGAGCAGTACTTC.

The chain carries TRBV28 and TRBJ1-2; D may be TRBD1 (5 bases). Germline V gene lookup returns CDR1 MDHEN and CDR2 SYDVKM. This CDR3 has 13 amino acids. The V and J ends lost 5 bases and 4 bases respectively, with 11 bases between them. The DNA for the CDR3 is TGTGCCAGCAGTAGTGGACACGGCTATGGCTACACCTTC. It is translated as CASSSGHGYGYTF.

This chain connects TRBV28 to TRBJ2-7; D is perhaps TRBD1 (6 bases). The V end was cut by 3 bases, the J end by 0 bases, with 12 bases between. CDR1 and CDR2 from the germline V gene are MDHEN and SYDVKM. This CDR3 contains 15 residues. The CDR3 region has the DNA TGTGCCAGCAGTTTCGACAGGAGACGCTCCTACGAGCAGTACTTC. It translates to CASSFDRRRSYEQYF.

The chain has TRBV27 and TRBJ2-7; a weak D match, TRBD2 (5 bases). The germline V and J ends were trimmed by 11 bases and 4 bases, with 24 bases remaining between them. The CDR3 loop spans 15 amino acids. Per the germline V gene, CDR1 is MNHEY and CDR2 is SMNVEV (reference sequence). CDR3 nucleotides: TGTGCCGGAGGCAGAGAGGGCGGCTTTGATTACGAGCAGTACTTC. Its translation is CAGGREGGFDYEQYF.

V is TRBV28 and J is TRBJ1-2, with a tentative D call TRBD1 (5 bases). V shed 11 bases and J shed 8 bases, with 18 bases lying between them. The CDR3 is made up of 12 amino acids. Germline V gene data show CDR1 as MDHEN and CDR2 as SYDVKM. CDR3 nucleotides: TGTGCCTCTTGGGGCAGACTGGGGGGCTACACCTTC. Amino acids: CASWGRLGGYTF.

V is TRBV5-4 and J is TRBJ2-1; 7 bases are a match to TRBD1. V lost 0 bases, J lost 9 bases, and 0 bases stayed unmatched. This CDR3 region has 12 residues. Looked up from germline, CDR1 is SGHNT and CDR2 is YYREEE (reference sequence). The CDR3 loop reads CASSLDRGEQFF. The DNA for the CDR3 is TGTGCCAGCAGCTTGGACAGGGGTGAGCAGTTCTTC. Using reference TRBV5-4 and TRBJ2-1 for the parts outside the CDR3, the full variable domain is ETGVTQSPTHLIKTRGQQVTLRCSSQSGHNTVSWYQQALGQGPQFIFQYYREEENGRGNFPPRFSGLQFPNYSSELNVNALELDDSALYLCASSLDRGEQFFGPGTRLTVL.

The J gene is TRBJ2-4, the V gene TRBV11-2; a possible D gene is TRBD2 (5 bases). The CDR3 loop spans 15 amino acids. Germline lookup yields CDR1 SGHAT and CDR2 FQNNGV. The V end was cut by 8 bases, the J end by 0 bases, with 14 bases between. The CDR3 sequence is CASAFIARAKNIQYF. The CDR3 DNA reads TGTGCCAGCGCTTTTATAGCGCGAGCCAAAAACATTCAGTACTTC.

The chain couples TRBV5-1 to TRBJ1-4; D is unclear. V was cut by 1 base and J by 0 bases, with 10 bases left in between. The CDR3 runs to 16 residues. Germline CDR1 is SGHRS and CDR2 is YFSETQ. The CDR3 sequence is CASSLRVGPTNEKLFF. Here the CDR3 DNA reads TGCGCCAGCAGCTTGAGGGTAGGGCCAACTAATGAAAAACTGTTTTTT.

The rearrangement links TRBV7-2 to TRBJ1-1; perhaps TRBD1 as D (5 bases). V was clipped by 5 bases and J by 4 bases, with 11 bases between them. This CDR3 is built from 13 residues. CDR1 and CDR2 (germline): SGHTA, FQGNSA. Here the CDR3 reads CASSPTGSTEAFF. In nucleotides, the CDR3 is TGTGCCAGCAGCCCCACAGGCAGCACTGAAGCTTTCTTT.

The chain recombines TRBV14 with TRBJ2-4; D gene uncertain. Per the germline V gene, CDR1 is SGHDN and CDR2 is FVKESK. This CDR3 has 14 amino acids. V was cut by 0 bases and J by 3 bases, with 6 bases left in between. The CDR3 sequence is CASSQDSYKNIQYF. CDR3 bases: TGTGCCAGCAGCCAAGACAGCTACAAAAACATTCAGTACTTC.

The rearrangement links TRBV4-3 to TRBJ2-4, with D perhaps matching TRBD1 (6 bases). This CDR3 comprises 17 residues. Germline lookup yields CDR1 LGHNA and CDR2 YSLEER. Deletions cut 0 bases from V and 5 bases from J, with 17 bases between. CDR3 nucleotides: TGCGCCAGCAGCCAAGATCCCCAAAGGGGGATACAAAACATTCAGTACTTC. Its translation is CASSQDPQRGIQNIQYF.

The CDR3 bases are TGTGCCAGCAGCTTAGGCCATGGACAGGGCTACACTGAAGCTTTCTTT. Translation: CASSLGHGQGYTEAFF. The chain recombines TRBV13 with TRBJ1-1, with 8 bases aligning to TRBD1. The CDR3 sequence is 16 residues long. V dropped 0 bases and J dropped 3; count of bases not matched to a gene: 6. The V gene's germline CDR1 is PRHDT and CDR2 FYEKMQ (reference sequence).